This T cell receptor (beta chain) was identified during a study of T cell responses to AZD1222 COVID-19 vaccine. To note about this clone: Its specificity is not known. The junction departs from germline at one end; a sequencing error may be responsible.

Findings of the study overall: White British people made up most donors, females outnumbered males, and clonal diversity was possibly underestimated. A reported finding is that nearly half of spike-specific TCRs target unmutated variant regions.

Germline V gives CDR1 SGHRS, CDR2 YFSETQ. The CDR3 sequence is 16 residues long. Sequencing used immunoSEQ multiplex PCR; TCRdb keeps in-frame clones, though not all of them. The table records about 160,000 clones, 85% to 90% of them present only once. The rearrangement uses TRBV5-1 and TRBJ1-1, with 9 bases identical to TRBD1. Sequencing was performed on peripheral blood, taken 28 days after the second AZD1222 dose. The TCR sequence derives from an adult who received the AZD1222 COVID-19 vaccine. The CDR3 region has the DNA TGCGCCAGCAGATTGGGACAGGGTAGGCCGAGCGCTGAAGCTTTCTTT. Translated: CASRLGQGRPSAEAFF.